A single sample is the source of the 17 T cell receptor beta chains below, sequenced in a study of shared clonotypes between healthy human individuals. Repertoires were generated with immunoSEQ multiplex PCR, while TCRdb's copy carries only in-frame clones and drops some. The data contain 2 million to 3 million clones, just over 90% of them singletons. The sample taken for sequencing was naive CD4+ T cells sorted from blood. Subset denoted: CD45RA+ positively selected. The receptors come from a young man in good health.

V is TRBV7-7 and J is TRBJ2-5; 7 bases fit TRBD2. The CDR3 is 13 residues long. Germline lookup yields CDR1 SSHAT and CDR2 FNYEAQ (reference sequence). CDR3 DNA: TGTGCTAGCTCTGGGGGGGGCCAAGAGACCCAGTACTTC. This translates into CASSGGGQETQYF.

The chain recombines TRBV15 with TRBJ1-2; tentatively, D is TRBD1 (6 bases). The CDR3 totals 13 residues. V was trimmed by 5 bases and J by 4 bases, leaving 11 bases between them. Germline V gene lookup returns CDR1 LNHNV and CDR2 YYDKDF (reference sequence). For the CDR3, the DNA is TGTGCCACCAGCCCCAGGGGCGTCTATGGCTACACCTTC. Its protein is CATSPRGVYGYTF.

The chain couples TRBV19 to TRBJ1-2, with 8 bases matching TRBD1. Germline CDR1 LNHDA, CDR2 SQIVND (reference sequence). The CDR3 runs to 14 residues. V trimming: 1 base; J trimming: 8 bases; junction bases outside the gene matches: 6. The CDR3: CASSIGGQGYGYTF. The CDR3 nucleotides are TGTGCCAGTAGTATAGGCGGACAGGGTTACGGCTACACCTTC.

A word on this clone: Other DNA variants within this sample encode the same CDR3. The CDR3 DNA reads as TGTGCCAGCTCGCCCGACGCCGGGGAGCTGTTTTTT. Translating it yields CASSPDAGELFF. The chain carries TRBV18 and TRBJ2-2; D unclear. Per germline, CDR1 KGHSH and CDR2 LQKENI. V was shortened by 6 bases and J by 6 bases, with 8 bases between the two germline ends. The CDR3 is 12 amino acids.

Note on this clone: One junction end disagrees with the germline gene, perhaps due to a read error. V and J are TRBV10-2 and TRBJ1-2; 7 positions agree with TRBD1. Germline CDR1 and CDR2: WSHSY and SAAADI. The CDR3 contains 13 residues. Here the CDR3 reads CASSDRGITPNWF. CDR3 sequence (DNA): TGCGCCAGCAGTGACAGGGGGATTACCCCGAACTGGTTC.

This chain connects TRBV5-1 to TRBJ1-1; no clear D. CDR1 is SGHRS, CDR2 YFSETQ, per germline. Trimming stripped 0 bases from V and 1 base from J, with 10 bases between. This CDR3 is built from 15 residues. The CDR3 DNA sequence: TGCGCCAGCAGCTTGGCGCCTCCGTCGAACACTGAAGCTTTCTTT. Its protein is CASSLAPPSNTEAFF.

On this clone: The identical CDR3 is also encoded by other nucleotide sequences in the sample. This rearrangement joins TRBV5-6 to TRBJ2-3, with 8 bases fitting TRBD2. CDR1 is SGHDT, CDR2 YYEEEE, per germline. There are 15 residues in the CDR3. With V trimmed by 0 bases and J by 3 bases, 3 bases remained unmatched. The CDR3 is CASSLGAGVTDTQYF. CDR3 DNA: TGTGCCAGCAGCTTGGGAGCGGGAGTGACAGATACGCAGTATTTT.

This clone has just one count. V is TRBV6-5 and J is TRBJ2-7; 8 nucleotides align to TRBD2. V was pared by 8 bases and J by 1 base, with 7 bases of the junction left unmatched. Germline CDR1 and CDR2: MNHEY and SVGAGI. This CDR3 has 14 residues. CDR3 coding DNA: TGTGCCAGCCGTGGATCGGGAGGGTCCTACGAGCAGTACTTC. It encodes CASRGSGGSYEQYF.

This clone showed up just a few times. The CDR3 loop is CASSLDVGASYEQYF. CDR3 coding DNA: TGTGCCAGCAGCTTAGACGTGGGAGCCTCCTACGAGCAGTACTTC. This chain joins TRBV11-2 and TRBJ2-7; TRBD2 might be the D (5 bases). The CDR3 runs 15 residues. The V and J ends lost 0 bases and 0 bases respectively, with 9 bases between them. The germline V gene encodes CDR1 SGHAT and CDR2 FQNNGV. Full variable domain (rest looked up from reference TRBV11-2 and TRBJ2-7): EAGVAQSPRYKIIEKRQSVAFWCNPISGHATLYWYQQILGQGPKLLIQFQNNGVVDDSQLPKDRFSAERLKGVDSTLKIQPAKLEDSAVYLCASSLDVGASYEQYFGPGTRLTVT.

The chain carries TRBV7-2 and TRBJ2-1; 10 bases match TRBD2. Trimming took 7 bases from V and 12 from J; bases not matched to a gene: 9. The CDR3 spans 13 residues. Germline loops: CDR1 SGHTA, CDR2 FQGNSA. CDR3 nucleotides: TGTGCCAGCACCCCCCCTAGCGGGAGTTGGCAGTTCTTC. This translates into CASTPPSGSWQFF. The variable domain in full, completed from reference TRBV7-2 and TRBJ2-1, reads GAGVSQSPSNKVTEKGKDVELRCDPISGHTALYWYRQSLGQGLEFLIYFQGNSAPDKSGLPSDRFSAERTGGSVSTLTIQRTQQEDSAVYLCASTPPSGSWQFFGPGTRLTVL.

The J gene is TRBJ1-3, the V gene TRBV28; no definite D call. Per germline, CDR1 MDHEN and CDR2 SYDVKM. The V end lost 7 bases, the J end lost 1 base, and 11 bases lay between the germline ends. CDR3 length: 14 amino acids. CDR3 bases: TGTGCCAGCATGGACCGGAGGTCTGGAAACACCATATATTTT. Translation: CASMDRRSGNTIYF. The variable domain in full, with the rest retrieved from reference TRBV28 and TRBJ1-3, is DVKVTQSSRYLVKRTGEKVFLECVQDMDHENMFWYRQDPGLGLRLIYFSYDVKMKEKGDIPEGYSVSREKKERFSLILESASTNQTSMYLCASMDRRSGNTIYFGEGSWLTVV.

The CDR3 here is CAWSRSGPGEQYF. The CDR3 bases are TGTGCCTGGAGTCGGAGTGGGCCAGGCGAGCAGTACTTC. The chain uses TRBV30 and TRBJ2-7, with D unresolved. Trimming shortened V by 2 bases and J by 6 bases, and 14 bases separated the two germline ends. CDR1 GTSNPN and CDR2 SVGIG come from the germline V gene (reference sequence). The CDR3 totals 13 residues.

This chain joins TRBV13 and TRBJ2-1, with D possibly matching TRBD2 (5 bases). The germline V gene encodes CDR1 PRHDT and CDR2 FYEKMQ (reference sequence). Trimming took off 5 bases at V and 7 bases at J, with 15 bases between the two ends. The CDR3 consists of 14 residues. CDR3 in amino acids: CASSLAGPGNEQFF. The CDR3 region has the DNA TGTGCCAGCAGCCTAGCCGGGCCCGGGAATGAGCAGTTCTTC.

This clone has more than one count but fewer than ten. The rearrangement joins TRBV9 to TRBJ1-6; 7 bases are a match to TRBD1. Germline assignment: CDR1 SGDLS and CDR2 YYNGEE. With 6 bases clipped from V and 8 bases from J, the junction kept 5 bases outside the gene matches. The CDR3 sequence is 13 residues long. Here the CDR3 reads CASNRQGDSPLHF. CDR3 nucleotides: TGTGCCAGCAACAGACAGGGCGATTCACCCCTCCACTTT.

CDR3 amino acids: CASSYPGQETQYF. CDR3 sequence (DNA): TGTGCCAGCAGTTACCCGGGACAAGAGACCCAGTACTTC. V gene TRBV27 combines with J gene TRBJ2-5; perhaps TRBD2 as D (5 bases). Germline lookup yields CDR1 MNHEY and CDR2 SMNVEV (reference sequence). The CDR3 sequence is 13 residues long. V was cut by 4 bases and J by 2 bases, with 8 bases left in between.

In the case of this clone: In the same sample, other DNA sequences code for this CDR3. This chain links TRBV27 with TRBJ1-1; D gene uncertain. Per germline, CDR1 MNHEY and CDR2 SMNVEV (reference sequence). Trimming removed 3 bases from V and 4 bases from J, with 6 bases in between. This CDR3 is 12 amino acids long. CDR3 coding DNA: TGTGCCAGCAGTTTTTCGGGCACTGAAGCTTTCTTT. It specifies CASSFSGTEAFF.

The rearrangement links TRBV19 to TRBJ2-2; 11 nucleotides align to TRBD1. The ends lost 5 bases at V and 6 bases at J; junction bases unmatched: 5. Germline loops: CDR1 LNHDA, CDR2 SQIVND (reference sequence). The CDR3 has 15 amino acids. CDR3 region: CASSLRTGGPGELFF. CDR3 coding DNA: TGTGCCAGTAGTCTCAGGACAGGGGGCCCCGGGGAGCTGTTTTTT. The variable domain in full, completed from reference TRBV19 and TRBJ2-2, reads DGGITQSPKYLFRKEGQNVTLSCEQNLNHDAMYWYRQDPGQGLRLIYYSQIVNDFQKGDIAEGYSVSREKKESFPLTVTSAQKNPTAFYLCASSLRTGGPGELFFGEGSRLTVL.